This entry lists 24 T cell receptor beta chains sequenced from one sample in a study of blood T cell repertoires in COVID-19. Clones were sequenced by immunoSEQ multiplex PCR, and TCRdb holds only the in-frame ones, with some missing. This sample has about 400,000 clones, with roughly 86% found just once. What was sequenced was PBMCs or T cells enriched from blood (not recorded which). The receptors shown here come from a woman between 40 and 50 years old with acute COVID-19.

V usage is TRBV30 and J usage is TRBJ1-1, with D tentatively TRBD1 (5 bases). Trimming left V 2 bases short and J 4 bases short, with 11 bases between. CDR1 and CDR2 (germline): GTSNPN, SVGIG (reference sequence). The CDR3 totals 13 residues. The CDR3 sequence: CAWSIGRGTEAFF. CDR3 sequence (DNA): TGTGCCTGGAGTATTGGAAGGGGCACTGAAGCTTTCTTT.

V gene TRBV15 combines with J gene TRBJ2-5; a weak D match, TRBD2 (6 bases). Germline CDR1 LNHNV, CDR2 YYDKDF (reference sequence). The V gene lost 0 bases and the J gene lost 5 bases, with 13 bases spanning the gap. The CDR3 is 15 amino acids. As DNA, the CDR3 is TGTGCCACCAGCAGAGAGGCGGGGCGCAGGGAGACCCAGTACTTC. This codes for CATSREAGRRETQYF.

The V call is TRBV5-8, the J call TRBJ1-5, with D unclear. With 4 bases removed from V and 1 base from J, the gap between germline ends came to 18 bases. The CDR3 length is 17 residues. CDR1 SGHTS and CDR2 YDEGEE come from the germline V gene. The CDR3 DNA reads TGTGCCAGCAGCCCGCGGGCACACAACCCCAGCAATCAGCCCCAGCATTTT. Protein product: CASSPRAHNPSNQPQHF.

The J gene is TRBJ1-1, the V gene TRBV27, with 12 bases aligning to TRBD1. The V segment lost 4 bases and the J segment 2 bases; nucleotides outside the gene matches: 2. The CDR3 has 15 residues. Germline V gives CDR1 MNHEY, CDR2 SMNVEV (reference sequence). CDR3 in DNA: TGTGCCAGCAGTTGGGGGACAGGGGGCAACACTGAAGCTTTCTTT. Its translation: CASSWGTGGNTEAFF.

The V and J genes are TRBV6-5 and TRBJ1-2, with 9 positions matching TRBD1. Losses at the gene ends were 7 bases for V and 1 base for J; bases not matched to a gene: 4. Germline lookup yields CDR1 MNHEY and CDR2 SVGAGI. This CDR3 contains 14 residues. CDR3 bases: TGTGCCAGCACCCGACAGGGGGTTAACTATGGCTACACCTTC. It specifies CASTRQGVNYGYTF.

The CDR3 DNA reads as TGTGCCAGCAGCTTAGCGGCTAGCTTGATCGAGACCCAGTACTTC. Its translation: CASSLAASLIETQYF. The chain has TRBV7-6 and TRBJ2-5; weak D call: TRBD2 (5 bases). V shed 0 bases and J shed 5 bases, with 13 bases lying between them. Per the germline V gene, CDR1 is SGHVS and CDR2 is FNYEAQ. The CDR3 extends over 15 amino acids. The full variable domain, its missing parts supplied by reference TRBV7-6 and TRBJ2-5, is GAGVSQSPRYKVTKRGQDVALRCDPISGHVSLYWYRQALGQGPEFLTYFNYEAQQDKSGLPNDRFSAERPEGSISTLTIQRTEQRDSAMYRCASSLAASLIETQYFGPGTRLLVL.

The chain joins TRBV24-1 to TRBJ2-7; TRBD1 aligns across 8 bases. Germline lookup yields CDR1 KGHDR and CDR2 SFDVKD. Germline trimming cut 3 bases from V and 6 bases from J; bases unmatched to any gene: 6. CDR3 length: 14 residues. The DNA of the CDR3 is TGTGCCACCAGTGATATACGACAGGGGAGCGAGCAGTACTTC. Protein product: CATSDIRQGSEQYF.

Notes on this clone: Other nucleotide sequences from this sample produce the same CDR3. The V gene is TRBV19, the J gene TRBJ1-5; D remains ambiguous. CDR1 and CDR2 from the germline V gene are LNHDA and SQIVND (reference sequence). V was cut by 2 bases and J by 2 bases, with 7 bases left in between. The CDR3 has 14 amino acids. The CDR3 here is CASSITGGNQPQHF. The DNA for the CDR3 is TGTGCCAGTAGTATAACGGGTGGCAATCAGCCCCAGCATTTT.

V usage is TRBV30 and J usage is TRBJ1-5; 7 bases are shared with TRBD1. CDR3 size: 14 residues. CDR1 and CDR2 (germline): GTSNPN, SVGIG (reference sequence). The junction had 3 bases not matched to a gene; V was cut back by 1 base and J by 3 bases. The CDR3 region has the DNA TGTGCCTGGAGTGCGGGACAGCCCAATCAGCCCCAGCATTTT. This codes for CAWSAGQPNQPQHF.

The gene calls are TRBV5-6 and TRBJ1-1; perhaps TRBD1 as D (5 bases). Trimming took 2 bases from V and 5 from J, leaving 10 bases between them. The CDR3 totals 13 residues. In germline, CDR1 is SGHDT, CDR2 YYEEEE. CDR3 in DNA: TGTGCCAGCAGCTTAGGGGTAGGGACTGAAGCTTTCTTT. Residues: CASSLGVGTEAFF.

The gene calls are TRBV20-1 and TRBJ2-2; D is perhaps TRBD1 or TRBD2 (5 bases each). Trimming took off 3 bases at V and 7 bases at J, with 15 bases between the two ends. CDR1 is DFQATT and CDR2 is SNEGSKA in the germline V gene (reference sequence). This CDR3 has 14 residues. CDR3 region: CSASDRGRGGELFF. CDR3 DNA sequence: TGCAGTGCTAGTGACAGAGGTCGGGGCGGGGAGCTGTTTTTT.

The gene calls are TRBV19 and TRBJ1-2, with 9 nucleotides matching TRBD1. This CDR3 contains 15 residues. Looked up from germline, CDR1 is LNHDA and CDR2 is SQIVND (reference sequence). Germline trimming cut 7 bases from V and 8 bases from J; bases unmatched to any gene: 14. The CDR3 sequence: CASTLHRDRVPGYTF. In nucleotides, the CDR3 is TGTGCCAGTACCCTCCATCGGGACAGGGTTCCCGGCTACACCTTC.

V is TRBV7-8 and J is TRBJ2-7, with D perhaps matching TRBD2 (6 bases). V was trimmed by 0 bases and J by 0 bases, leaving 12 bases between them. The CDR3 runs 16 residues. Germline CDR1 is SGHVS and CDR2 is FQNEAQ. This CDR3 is CASSLAWRESSYEQYF. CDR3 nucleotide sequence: TGTGCCAGCAGCTTAGCCTGGAGGGAATCCTCCTACGAGCAGTACTTC.

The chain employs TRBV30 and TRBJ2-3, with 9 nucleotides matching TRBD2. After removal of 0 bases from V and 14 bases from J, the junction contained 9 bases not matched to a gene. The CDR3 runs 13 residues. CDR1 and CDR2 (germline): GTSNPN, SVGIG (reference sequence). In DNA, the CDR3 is TGTGCCTGGAGTGTACAACCCGGACTAGCGCGGTATTTT. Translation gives CAWSVQPGLARYF. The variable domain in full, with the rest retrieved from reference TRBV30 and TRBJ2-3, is SQTIHQWPATLVQPVGSPLSLECTVEGTSNPNLYWYRQAAGRGLQLLFYSVGIGQISSEVPQNLSASRPQDRQFILSSKKLLLSDSGFYLCAWSVQPGLARYFGPGTRLTVL.

The CDR3 DNA reads as TGTGCCAGCAGCCCCTGGACAGGGGGCGTAGAAGCTTTCTTT. Protein: CASSPWTGGVEAFF. This chain connects TRBV7-9 to TRBJ1-1, with 11 bases matching TRBD1. V was pared by 5 bases and J by 8 bases, with 7 bases of the junction left unmatched. The CDR3 is 14 residues long. CDR1 and CDR2 (germline): SEHNR, FQNEAQ (reference sequence).

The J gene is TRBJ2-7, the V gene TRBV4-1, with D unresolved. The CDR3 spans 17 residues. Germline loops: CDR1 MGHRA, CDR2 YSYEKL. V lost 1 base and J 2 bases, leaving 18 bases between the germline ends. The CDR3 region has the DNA TGCGCCAGCAGCCAAGGTCCCGAGGAGACCTTCCCCTACGAGCAGTACTTC. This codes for CASSQGPEETFPYEQYF.

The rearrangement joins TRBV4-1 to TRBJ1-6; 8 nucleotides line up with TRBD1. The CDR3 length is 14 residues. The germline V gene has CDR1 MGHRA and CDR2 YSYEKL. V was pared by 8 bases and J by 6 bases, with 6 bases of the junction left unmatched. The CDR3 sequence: CASRGTGANSPLHF. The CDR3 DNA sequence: TGCGCCAGCCGCGGGACAGGAGCTAATTCACCCCTCCACTTT.

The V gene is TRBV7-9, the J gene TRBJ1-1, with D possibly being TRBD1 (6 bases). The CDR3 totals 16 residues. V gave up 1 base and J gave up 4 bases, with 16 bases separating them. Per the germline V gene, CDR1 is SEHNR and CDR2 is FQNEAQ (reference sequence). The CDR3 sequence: CASSLGTTGLITEAFF. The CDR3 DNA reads TGTGCCAGCAGCTTAGGAACGACAGGTCTGATCACTGAAGCTTTCTTT.

The CDR3 bases are TGTGGGGCCAGGGATTTTCACACTGAAGCTTTCTTT. Translated, it gives CGARDFHTEAFF. The V gene is TRBV30, the J gene TRBJ1-1; possible D gene TRBD1, 5 bases. The CDR3 is 12 amino acids. Germline values: CDR1 GTSNPN, CDR2 SVGIG (reference sequence).

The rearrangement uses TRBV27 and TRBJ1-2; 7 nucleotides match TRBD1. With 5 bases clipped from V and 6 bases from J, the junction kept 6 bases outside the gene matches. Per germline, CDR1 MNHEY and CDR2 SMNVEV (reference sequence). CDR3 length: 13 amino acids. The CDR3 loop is CASSVTGTDGYTF. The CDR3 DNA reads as TGTGCCAGCAGTGTGACAGGGACAGATGGCTACACCTTC.

The CDR3 spells CATSRDRTGREQYF. In DNA, the CDR3 is TGTGCCACCAGCAGAGATCGGACAGGTAGGGAGCAGTACTTC. The chain has TRBV15 and TRBJ2-7; 7 positions agree with TRBD1. The germline V gene encodes CDR1 LNHNV and CDR2 YYDKDF (reference sequence). The CDR3 has 14 residues. J lost 7 bases, V lost 0 bases, and 6 bases had no gene match.

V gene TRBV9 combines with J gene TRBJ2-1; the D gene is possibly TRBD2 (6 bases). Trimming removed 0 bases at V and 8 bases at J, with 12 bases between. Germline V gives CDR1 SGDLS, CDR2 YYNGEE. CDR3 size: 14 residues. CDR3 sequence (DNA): TGTGCCAGCAGCGTAGCCCCCGGGAGCCATGAGCAGTTCTTC. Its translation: CASSVAPGSHEQFF.

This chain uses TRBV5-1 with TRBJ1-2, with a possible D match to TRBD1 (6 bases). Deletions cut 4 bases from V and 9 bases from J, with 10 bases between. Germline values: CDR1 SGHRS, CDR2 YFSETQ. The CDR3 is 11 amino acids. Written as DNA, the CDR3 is TGCGCCAGCAGCAGTGGGACAAGCTACACCTTC. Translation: CASSSGTSYTF.

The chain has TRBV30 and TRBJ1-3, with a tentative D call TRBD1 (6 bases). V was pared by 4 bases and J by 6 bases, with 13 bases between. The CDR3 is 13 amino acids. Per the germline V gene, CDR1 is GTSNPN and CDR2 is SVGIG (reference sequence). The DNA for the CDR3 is TGTGCCTGGACCAGAGGGGGGGAAAACACCATATATTTT. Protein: CAWTRGGENTIYF. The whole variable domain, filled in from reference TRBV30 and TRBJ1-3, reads SQTIHQWPATLVQPVGSPLSLECTVEGTSNPNLYWYRQAAGRGLQLLFYSVGIGQISSEVPQNLSASRPQDRQFILSSKKLLLSDSGFYLCAWTRGGENTIYFGEGSWLTVV.